The present entry profiles one T cell receptor beta chain with its context. What it recognizes is unknown. Positively selected for CCR7, the CD45RO-negative cells used as naive CD8 cells excluded terminally differentiated effector memory CD45RA+ cells. The sample belongs to a study of shared clonotypes between healthy human individuals. Findings of the study overall: Large sequencing depth failed to make sorted-subset sequencing complete, rarefaction showed.

Germline lookup yields CDR1 SGHAT and CDR2 FQNNGV. Unmatched junction bases numbered 9, after V lost 3 bases and J lost 4 bases. This CDR3 has 16 amino acids. The table came from immunoSEQ multiplex PCR; TCRdb's copy has only in-frame clones and leaves some out. The sample carries about 2 million clones, less than 95% recorded once. This chain uses TRBV11-2 with TRBJ2-7; TRBD1 agrees at 10 bases. The sequencing sample was made of naive CD8+ T cells sorted from blood. The origin of this receptor is a man between 18 and 35 years old in good health. DNA for the CDR3: TGTGCCAGCAGCTTCCCCCGGGACAGGGGCTTTTACGAGCAGTACTTC. It specifies CASSFPRDRGFYEQYF.